This T cell receptor beta chain originates from a study of blood T cell repertoires in COVID-19. Adults between roughly 18 and 89 years of age took part from 24 US areas. As processed by the authors: Amplifying reference gene primers gave estimates of nucleated cell counts. Assay used: immunoSEQ multiplex PCR; TCRdb lists only in-frame clones, some missing. V, J and clone size are taken as reported in that table, and D and trimming were inferred from the DNA itself. The sample has about 360,000 clones, around 87% seen once. The clonotype comes from a man aged 25-45 years who had recovered from COVID-19. The sequencing sample was made of PBMCs or T cells enriched from blood (not recorded which).

CDR3 in amino acids: CAWNQIPNEKLFF. The CDR3 nucleotides are TGTGCCTGGAACCAGATTCCTAATGAAAAACTGTTTTTT. V gene TRBV30 combines with J gene TRBJ1-4; no clear D gene. V gave up 4 bases and J gave up 3 bases, with 9 bases separating them. The CDR3 is 13 amino acids. CDR1 is GTSNPN, CDR2 SVGIG, per germline (reference sequence).